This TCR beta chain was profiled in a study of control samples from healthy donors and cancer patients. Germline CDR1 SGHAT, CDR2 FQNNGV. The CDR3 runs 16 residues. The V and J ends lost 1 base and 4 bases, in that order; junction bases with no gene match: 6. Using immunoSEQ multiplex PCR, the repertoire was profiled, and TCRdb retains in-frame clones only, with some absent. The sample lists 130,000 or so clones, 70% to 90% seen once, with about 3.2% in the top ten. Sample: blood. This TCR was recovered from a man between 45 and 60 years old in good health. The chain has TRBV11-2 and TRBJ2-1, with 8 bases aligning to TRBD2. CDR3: CASSLVAGGFYNEQFF. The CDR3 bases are TGTGCCAGCAGCTTAGTGGCGGGGGGTTTTTACAATGAGCAGTTCTTC.